The 27 T cell receptor beta chains below all came from one sample that was sequenced in a study of blood T cell repertoires in COVID-19. Method: immunoSEQ multiplex PCR; TCRdb's copy keeps in-frame clones and lacks some. Seen here are roughly 80,000 clones, roughly 90% observed once, and the top ten hold approximately 1.8%. The specimen was peripheral blood. The source of these receptors is a man between 60 and 70 years old with acute or convalescent COVID-19.

The genes are TRBV5-5 and TRBJ2-5; a weak D match, TRBD2 (5 bases). V was cut by 0 bases and J by 2 bases, with 11 bases left in between. Germline V gene sequence: CDR1 SGHKS, CDR2 YYEKEE (reference sequence). The CDR3 sequence is 15 residues long. CDR3 bases: TGTGCCAGCAGCTTGGATTCGGGCGGGCAAGAGACCCAGTACTTC. It codes for CASSLDSGGQETQYF.

The chain links TRBV13 to TRBJ2-1; the D is unclear. There are 12 residues in the CDR3. The V and J ends lost 5 bases and 4 bases respectively, with 6 bases between them. Looked up from germline, CDR1 is PRHDT and CDR2 is FYEKMQ (reference sequence). The DNA for the CDR3 is TGTGCCAGCAGCCTTCCTTACAATGAGCAGTTCTTC. Translation: CASSLPYNEQFF.

The genes are TRBV6-5 and TRBJ2-7, with D maybe TRBD2 (6 bases). Per the germline V gene, CDR1 is MNHEY and CDR2 is SVGAGI. Between the trimmed V and J ends, which lost 5 bases and 2 bases, there was a span of 10 bases. The length of the CDR3 is 13 residues. The CDR3 protein is CASSPTSPYEQYF. CDR3 nucleotide sequence: TGTGCCAGCAGTCCGACTAGTCCCTACGAGCAGTACTTC.

The chain carries TRBV6-4 and TRBJ2-1; the D gene is possibly TRBD1 (6 bases). This CDR3 contains 14 residues. In germline, CDR1 is MRHNA, CDR2 SNTAGT. V lost 6 bases to trimming and J lost 2 bases, with 11 bases between them. The CDR3 nucleotides read TGTGCCAGCAGAGAGGACAGTGCCTACAATGAGCAGTTCTTC. Its translation: CASREDSAYNEQFF.

The rearrangement uses TRBV9 and TRBJ2-1, with 9 bases that match TRBD1. The CDR3 sequence is 16 residues long. V was clipped by 0 bases and J by 6 bases; unmatched bases: 7. Germline-derived CDR1 and CDR2 are SGDLS and YYNGEE. CDR3 sequence reads: CASSVGNRGPVNEQFF. As DNA, the CDR3 is TGTGCCAGCAGCGTAGGGAACAGGGGGCCCGTCAATGAGCAGTTCTTC.

The rearrangement links TRBV5-1 to TRBJ1-2; D possibly corresponds to TRBD1 (5 bases). Per germline, CDR1 SGHRS and CDR2 YFSETQ. V shed 4 bases and J shed 5 bases, with 12 bases lying between them. The CDR3 runs 13 residues. The CDR3 loop reads CASSPGLRYGYTF. CDR3 sequence (DNA): TGCGCCAGCAGCCCGGGACTTCGGTATGGCTACACCTTC.

V usage is TRBV10-3 and J usage is TRBJ2-1, with D possibly being TRBD1 (6 bases). This CDR3 comprises 15 residues. Per the germline V gene, CDR1 is ENHRY and CDR2 is SYGVKD. Trimming left V 3 bases short and J 6 bases short, with 15 bases between. CDR3 bases: TGTGCCATCAGTGATCACGGGACACCACTCAATGAGCAGTTCTTC. Amino acid sequence: CAISDHGTPLNEQFF.

V is TRBV6-6 and J is TRBJ1-2; TRBD1 might be the D (5 bases). The CDR3 covers 13 residues. The germline gives CDR1 MNHNY, CDR2 SVGAGI (reference sequence). V gave up 6 bases and J gave up 4 bases, with 12 bases separating them. The CDR3 reads CASRQQAFYGYTF. The CDR3 region has the DNA TGTGCCAGCAGGCAACAGGCGTTCTATGGCTACACCTTC.

J is TRBJ1-6 and V is TRBV7-2; possible D gene TRBD1, 5 bases. Germline V gene data show CDR1 as SGHTA and CDR2 as FQGNSA. The CDR3 spans 17 residues. With 2 bases removed from V and 0 bases from J, the gap between germline ends came to 11 bases. CDR3 DNA sequence: TGTGCCAGCAGCTTACAGGGTTCCGGCTCCTATAATTCACCCCTCCACTTT. As protein: CASSLQGSGSYNSPLHF.

This chain uses TRBV11-1 with TRBJ2-3; D is perhaps TRBD2 (5 bases). With 3 bases removed from V and 1 base from J, the gap between germline ends came to 11 bases. From germline, CDR1 is SGHAT and CDR2 FQDESV (reference sequence). The CDR3 runs to 15 residues. The CDR3 here is CASSFTRVGTDTQYF. DNA of the CDR3: TGTGCCAGCAGCTTTACGAGGGTGGGCACAGATACGCAGTATTTT.

The genes are TRBV19 and TRBJ2-7; D is ambiguous. Germline CDR1 is LNHDA and CDR2 is SQIVND (reference sequence). The CDR3 has 15 residues. Trimming left V 5 bases short and J 0 bases short, with 14 bases between. CDR3: CASSPHIGASYEQYF. CDR3 DNA: TGTGCCAGTAGTCCCCACATAGGAGCCTCCTACGAGCAGTACTTC.

The V and J genes are TRBV28 and TRBJ2-7; D is uncertain. CDR3 length: 12 amino acids. V was trimmed by 3 bases and J by 4 bases, leaving 7 bases between them. CDR1 MDHEN and CDR2 SYDVKM come from the germline V gene. The CDR3 DNA follows: TGTGCCAGCAGTTTTGGGCAGTACGAGCAGTACTTC. This codes for CASSFGQYEQYF. The entire variable domain, with the rest obtained from reference TRBV28 and TRBJ2-7, is as follows: DVKVTQSSRYLVKRTGEKVFLECVQDMDHENMFWYRQDPGLGLRLIYFSYDVKMKEKGDIPEGYSVSREKKERFSLILESASTNQTSMYLCASSFGQYEQYFGPGTRLTVT.

V and J are TRBV5-1 and TRBJ2-2; 11 bases fit TRBD2. V lost 5 bases, J lost 2 bases, and 8 bases stayed unmatched. The length of the CDR3 is 17 residues. Germline-derived CDR1 and CDR2 are SGHRS and YFSETQ. The CDR3 reads CASSPGTSGTNTGELFF. DNA of the CDR3: TGCGCCAGCAGTCCCGGGACTAGCGGAACCAACACCGGGGAGCTGTTTTTT.

The rearrangement joins TRBV7-2 to TRBJ2-3; TRBD2 aligns across 9 bases. The CDR3 is made up of 16 amino acids. CDR1 and CDR2 from the germline V gene are SGHTA and FQGNSA. Trimming removed 5 bases from V and 3 bases from J; junction bases left unmatched: 9. In DNA form, the CDR3 reads TGTGCCAGCAGCCTGGGGGCGGGAGGGGGGACAGATACGCAGTATTTT. Residues: CASSLGAGGGTDTQYF.

The chain employs TRBV10-3 and TRBJ1-5; D is perhaps TRBD1 (6 bases). The CDR3 runs 14 residues. Germline V gene lookup returns CDR1 ENHRY and CDR2 SYGVKD. V was shortened by 6 bases and J by 4 bases, with 13 bases between the two germline ends. CDR3 sequence (DNA): TGTGCCATCAGCACAGGGCAGGGTAATCAGCCCCAGCATTTT. Its protein product is CAISTGQGNQPQHF.

This rearrangement joins TRBV11-3 to TRBJ2-1; maybe TRBD2 (6 bases). The V and J ends lost 4 bases and 6 bases respectively, with 13 bases between them. CDR3 length: 14 residues. Germline-derived CDR1 and CDR2 are SGHNT and YENEEA. The DNA for the CDR3 is TGTGCCAGCAGCTCTGGGGGGATGGGCAATGAGCAGTTCTTC. Translating gives CASSSGGMGNEQFF.

The chain carries TRBV19 and TRBJ2-5, with 7 nucleotides matching TRBD1. V trimming: 4 bases; J trimming: 5 bases; junction bases outside the gene matches: 10. The CDR3 is made up of 15 amino acids. Germline V gives CDR1 LNHDA, CDR2 SQIVND (reference sequence). The DNA of the CDR3 is TGTGCCAGTAGTAGCCTGACAGGGTTTCGGGAGACCCAGTACTTC. Its translation: CASSSLTGFRETQYF. The full variable domain, in which reference TRBV19 and TRBJ2-5 provide the parts outside the CDR3, is DGGITQSPKYLFRKEGQNVTLSCEQNLNHDAMYWYRQDPGQGLRLIYYSQIVNDFQKGDIAEGYSVSREKKESFPLTVTSAQKNPTAFYLCASSSLTGFRETQYFGPGTRLLVL.

This clone showed up just a few times. V usage is TRBV2 and J usage is TRBJ1-1, with D hard to call. Germline V gene sequence: CDR1 SNHLY, CDR2 FYNNEI. There are 14 residues in the CDR3. The ends were cut back, 1 base at V and 0 bases at J, with 6 bases in the middle. In nucleotides, the CDR3 is TGTGCCAGCAGTGAAGTAGACATGAACACTGAAGCTTTCTTT. Residues: CASSEVDMNTEAFF.

This clone has only one observation. The V and J genes are TRBV18 and TRBJ2-1, with D perhaps matching TRBD1 (5 bases). Germline lookup yields CDR1 KGHSH and CDR2 LQKENI. CDR3 length: 15 amino acids. V shed 3 bases and J shed 6 bases, with 15 bases lying between them. The CDR3 DNA sequence: TGTGCCAGCTCACCCGGACACGAAACACCCAATGAGCAGTTCTTC. Protein product: CASSPGHETPNEQFF.

This chain connects TRBV2 to TRBJ1-6, with D perhaps TRBD1 (5 bases). Germline V gene data show CDR1 as SNHLY and CDR2 as FYNNEI. Trimming pared 7 bases from V and 9 bases from J, leaving 16 bases between. This CDR3 is built from 14 residues. The CDR3 nucleotides are TGTGCCAGCACCAGAGACGGGGGTTTTTCACCCCTCCACTTT. Its protein is CASTRDGGFSPLHF.

The V gene is TRBV7-2, the J gene TRBJ2-7; TRBD2 is a possible D gene (5 bases). Trimming cost V 1 base and J 5 bases, with 9 bases left between them. This CDR3 is 13 amino acids long. Germline V gene data show CDR1 as SGHTA and CDR2 as FQGNSA. CDR3 sequence (DNA): TGTGCCAGCAGCTTAGAGGAGGAGGACGAGCAGTACTTC. This translates into CASSLEEEDEQYF.

The rearrangement joins TRBV7-2 to TRBJ1-1, with D perhaps matching TRBD1 (6 bases). Germline-derived CDR1 and CDR2 are SGHTA and FQGNSA. V was cut by 2 bases and J by 4 bases, with 14 bases left in between. The CDR3 has 15 residues. The CDR3 sequence is CASSLNRERGTEAFF. The DNA of the CDR3 is TGTGCCAGCAGCTTAAACAGGGAGCGGGGCACTGAAGCTTTCTTT.

The V gene is TRBV24-1, the J gene TRBJ1-5, with no clear D. The germline V and J ends were trimmed by 5 bases and 7 bases, with 8 bases remaining between them. The CDR3 runs 12 residues. The germline gives CDR1 KGHDR, CDR2 SFDVKD. The CDR3 coding sequence is TGTGCCACCAGTGGGGGAGGGCAGCCCCAGCATTTT. Protein: CATSGGGQPQHF.

The gene calls are TRBV29-1 and TRBJ2-7, with a possible D match to TRBD2 (5 bases). Germline assignment: CDR1 SQVTM and CDR2 ANQGSEA. The V end lost 4 bases, the J end lost 3 bases, and 16 bases lay between the germline ends. The CDR3 contains 14 residues. Written as DNA, the CDR3 is TGCAGCGTTGCGGGGAACTCACAGAACTACGAGCAGTACTTC. Its translation is CSVAGNSQNYEQYF.

This sequence joins TRBV27 and TRBJ1-6, with TRBD1 matching over 8 bases. Losses at the gene ends were 5 bases for V and 9 bases for J; bases not matched to a gene: 18. The CDR3 is 18 amino acids. The V gene's germline CDR1 is MNHEY and CDR2 SMNVEV (reference sequence). The CDR3 DNA follows: TGTGCCAGCAGTCCTACCCGCCCAGACAGGGGTTATGCTTCACCCCTCCACTTT. Its protein product is CASSPTRPDRGYASPLHF.

This clone was recorded only once. The chain couples TRBV4-3 to TRBJ2-6; 8 bases fit TRBD1. This CDR3 is 19 amino acids long. The germline V gene encodes CDR1 LGHNA and CDR2 YSLEER. Trimming took 4 bases from V and 0 from J; bases not matched to a gene: 11. The CDR3 loop reads CASSPRRQGASSGANVLTF. The CDR3 DNA follows: TGCGCCAGCAGCCCCCGGCGGCAGGGGGCCTCCTCTGGGGCCAACGTCCTGACTTTC.

This clone was detected only once. The gene calls are TRBV18 and TRBJ2-5; D is unclear. V was pared by 4 bases and J by 2 bases, with 8 bases between. The germline V gene encodes CDR1 KGHSH and CDR2 LQKENI. The CDR3 sequence is 13 residues long. The chain's CDR3 is CASSQIQQETQYF. CDR3 sequence (DNA): TGTGCCAGCTCACAAATACAGCAAGAGACCCAGTACTTC.